A selection of T cell receptor beta chains follows, all from one sample in a study of blood T cells in healthy people across ages. TCRdb ran MiXCR on the 5' RACE reads and lists one entry per CDR3 protein. The sample consists of about 600,000 distinct CDR3 sequences, around half of them appearing once. The sequencing input was blood. The receptors come from an elderly man in good health. The CDR3 runs from the conserved cysteine through the conserved F or W. The D gene is left open where the match is weak. Some rows mark clone size as missing; the rest say once, few, many or name a class of expanded clone.

CDR3: CASSSNTGGELFF
DNA: TGTGCCAGCAGTTCTAATACGGGCGGGGAGCTGTTTTTT
V: TRBV12-3/TRBV12-4
size: NA
J: TRBJ2-2
D: NA

CDR3: CACSFEGSYEQYF
DNA: TGTGCCTGCAGTTTCGAGGGATCCTACGAGCAGTACTTC
V: TRBV13
size: NA
J: TRBJ2-7
D: NA

CDR3: CSAMETSSGEQFF
DNA: TGCAGTGCTATGGAGACTAGCTCCGGTGAGCAGTTCTTC
V: TRBV20-1
size: NA
J: TRBJ2-1
D: TRBD2

CDR3: CAISEGQGGNIQYF
DNA: TGTGCCATCAGTGAGGGACAGGGGGGAAACATTCAGTACTTC
V: TRBV10-3
size: NA
J: TRBJ2-4
D: TRBD1

CDR3: CASSPDTNSYEQYF
DNA: TGCGCCAGCAGCCCGGACACCAACTCCTACGAGCAGTACTTC
V: TRBV5-1
size: few
J: TRBJ2-7
D: NA

CDR3: CASSLNEGTSGGSTDTQYF
DNA: TGTGCCAGCAGCTTAAATGAGGGGACTAGCGGGGGTAGCACAGATACGCAGTATTTT
V: TRBV7-3
size: NA
J: TRBJ2-3
D: TRBD2

CDR3: CASSESHFSGSTIYF
DNA: TGTGCCAGCAGTGAGTCTCACTTCTCTGGAAGCACCATATATTTT
V: TRBV6-1
size: NA
J: TRBJ1-3
D: NA

CDR3: CASSRTPAEQFF
DNA: TGTGCCAGCAGCCGGACGCCGGCTGAGCAGTTCTTC
V: TRBV6-5
size: NA
J: TRBJ2-1
D: NA

CDR3: CAWSSLGGINTEAFF
DNA: TGTGCCTGGAGCTCTCTCGGGGGGATCAACACTGAAGCTTTCTTT
V: TRBV30
size: NA
J: TRBJ1-1
D: NA

CDR3: CATRDSLAKNIQYF
DNA: TGTGCCACCAGGGACAGCTTAGCCAAAAACATTCAGTACTTC
V: TRBV15
size: NA
J: TRBJ2-4
D: NA

CDR3: CASTFGAKNIQYF
DNA: TGTGCCAGCACGTTCGGAGCCAAAAACATTCAGTACTTC
V: TRBV6-1
size: NA
J: TRBJ2-4
D: NA

CDR3: CASSLRQAHYGYTF
DNA: TGCGCCAGCAGCTTACGACAGGCCCACTATGGCTACACCTTC
V: TRBV5-1
size: NA
J: TRBJ1-2
D: NA

CDR3: CASSPGRINEKPFF
DNA: TGTGCCAGCAGCCCGGGACGGATAAATGAAAAACCGTTTTTT
V: TRBV7-2
size: once
J: TRBJ1-4
D: NA

CDR3: CASHEGAFVQPQHF
DNA: TGTGCCAGCCACGAGGGGGCGTTCGTTCAGCCCCAGCATTTT
V: TRBV12-3/TRBV12-4
size: NA
J: TRBJ1-5
D: TRBD1

CDR3: CSVETSGHLNEQYF
DNA: TGCAGCGTTGAAACTAGCGGCCATCTTAACGAGCAGTACTTC
V: TRBV29-1
size: NA
J: TRBJ2-7
D: TRBD2

CDR3: CASSFGASTDTQYF
DNA: TGCGCCAGCAGCTTCGGTGCTAGCACAGATACGCAGTATTTT
V: TRBV7-2
size: many
J: TRBJ2-3
D: NA

CDR3: CASSFVQGGYGYTF
DNA: TGTGCCAGCAGTTTTGTACAGGGAGGATATGGCTACACCTTC
V: TRBV27
size: few
J: TRBJ1-2
D: NA

CDR3: CASSYDRGPNTEAFF
DNA: TGTGCCAGCAGTTACGATAGGGGCCCGAACACTGAAGCTTTCTTT
V: TRBV6-2/TRBV6-3
size: NA
J: TRBJ1-1
D: NA

CDR3: CASRAPGGRNYNEQFF
DNA: TGTGCCAGCAGGGCCCCGGGGGGGCGAAACTACAATGAGCAGTTCTTC
V: TRBV28
size: few
J: TRBJ2-1
D: TRBD2

CDR3: CASSFGLQVTDTQYF
DNA: TGTGCCAGCAGTTTCGGTTTGCAGGTCACAGATACGCAGTATTTT
V: TRBV12-3/TRBV12-4
size: few
J: TRBJ2-3
D: NA

CDR3: CASSATGQGIDTQYF
DNA: TGTGCCAGCAGTGCGACGGGACAGGGAATAGATACGCAGTATTTT
V: TRBV25-1
size: NA
J: TRBJ2-3
D: TRBD1

CDR3: CASSPGVNSPLHF
DNA: TGTGCCAGCAGCCCAGGGGTTAATTCACCCCTCCACTTT
V: TRBV7-2
size: few
J: TRBJ1-6
D: NA

CDR3: CASSYPPASGTNTDTQYF
DNA: TGTGCCAGCAGTTACCCCCCGGCTAGCGGGACGAACACAGATACGCAGTATTTT
V: TRBV6-2/TRBV6-3
size: NA
J: TRBJ2-3
D: TRBD2

CDR3: CSVERGNTEAFF
DNA: TGCAGCGTTGAACGTGGGAACACTGAAGCTTTCTTT
V: TRBV29-1
size: few
J: TRBJ1-1
D: NA

CDR3: CASSSRTSSSYNEQFF
DNA: TGTGCCAGCAGTTCCCGGACTTCTAGCTCCTACAATGAGCAGTTCTTC
V: TRBV28
size: few
J: TRBJ2-1
D: NA

CDR3: CASSFQQSTDTQYF
DNA: TGTGCCAGCAGTTTTCAACAGAGCACAGATACGCAGTATTTT
V: TRBV28
size: NA
J: TRBJ2-3
D: NA